Here is one T cell receptor (beta chain) with its context. These data come from a study of cytomegalovirus exposure and HLA in healthy donors. 60 Vbeta and 13 Jbeta primers were used in PCR. Assay used: immunoSEQ multiplex PCR; TCRdb lists only in-frame clones, some missing. In the table there are roughly 180,000 clones, 65% to 85% of which are singletons. The CDR3 extends over 17 amino acids. Between the trimmed V and J ends, which lost 0 bases and 1 base, there was a span of 18 bases. Germline CDR1 and CDR2: SQVTM and ANQGSEA. The TCR was taken from a woman in her forties or fifties in good health and CMV-seropositive. This rearrangement joins TRBV29-1 to TRBJ1-1; no firm D call. The specimen sequenced was PBMCs. This CDR3 is CSVEDMRGRQTNTEAFF. The CDR3, as DNA: TGCAGCGTTGAAGATATGAGAGGGCGGCAGACGAACACTGAAGCTTTCTTT.